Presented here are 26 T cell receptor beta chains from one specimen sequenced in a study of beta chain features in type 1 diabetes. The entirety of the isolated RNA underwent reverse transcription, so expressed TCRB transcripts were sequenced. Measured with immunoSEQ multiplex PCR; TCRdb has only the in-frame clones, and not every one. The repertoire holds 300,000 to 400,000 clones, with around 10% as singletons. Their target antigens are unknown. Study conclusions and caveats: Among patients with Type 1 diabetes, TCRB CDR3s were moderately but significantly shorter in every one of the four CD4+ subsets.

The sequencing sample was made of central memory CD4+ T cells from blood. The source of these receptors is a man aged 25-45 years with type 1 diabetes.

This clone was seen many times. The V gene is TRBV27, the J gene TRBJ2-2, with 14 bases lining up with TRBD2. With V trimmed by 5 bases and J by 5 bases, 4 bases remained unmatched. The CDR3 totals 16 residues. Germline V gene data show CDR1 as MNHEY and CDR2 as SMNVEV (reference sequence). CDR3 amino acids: CASSRLAGGSTGELFF. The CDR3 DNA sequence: TGTGCCAGCAGTAGACTAGCGGGAGGGTCGACCGGGGAGCTGTTTTTT.

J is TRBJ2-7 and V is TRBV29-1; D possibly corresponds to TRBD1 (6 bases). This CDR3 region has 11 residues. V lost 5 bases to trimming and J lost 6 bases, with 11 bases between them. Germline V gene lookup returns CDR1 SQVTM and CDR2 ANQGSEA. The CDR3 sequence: CSVNRVGEQYF. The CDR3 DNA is TGCAGCGTTAACAGGGTTGGCGAGCAGTACTTC.

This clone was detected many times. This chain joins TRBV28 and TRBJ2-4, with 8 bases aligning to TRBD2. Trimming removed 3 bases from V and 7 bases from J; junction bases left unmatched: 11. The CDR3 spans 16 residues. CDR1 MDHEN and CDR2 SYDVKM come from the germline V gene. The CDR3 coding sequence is TGTGCCAGCAGTTTCTTTACCGGGACTAGTGGCAACATTCAGTACTTC. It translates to CASSFFTGTSGNIQYF.

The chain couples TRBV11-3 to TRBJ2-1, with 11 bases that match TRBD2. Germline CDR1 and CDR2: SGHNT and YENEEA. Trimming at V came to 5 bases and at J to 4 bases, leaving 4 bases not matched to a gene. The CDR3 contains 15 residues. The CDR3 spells CASSPRTSGYNEQFF. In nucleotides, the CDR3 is TGTGCCAGCAGCCCGCGGACTAGCGGGTACAATGAGCAGTTCTTC.

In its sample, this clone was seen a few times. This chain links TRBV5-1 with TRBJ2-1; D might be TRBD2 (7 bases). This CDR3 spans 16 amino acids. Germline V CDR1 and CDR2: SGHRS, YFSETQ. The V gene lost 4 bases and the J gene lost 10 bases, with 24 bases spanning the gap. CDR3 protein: CASSLPEGGGGGEQFF. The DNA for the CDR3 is TGCGCCAGCAGCCTTCCTGAAGGTGGAGGGGGAGGGGAGCAGTTCTTC. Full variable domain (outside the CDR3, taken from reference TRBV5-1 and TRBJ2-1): KAGVTQTPRYLIKTRGQQVTLSCSPISGHRSVSWYQQTPGQGLQFLFEYFSETQRNKGNFPGRFSGRQFSNSRSEMNVSTLELGDSALYLCASSLPEGGGGGEQFFGPGTRLTVL.

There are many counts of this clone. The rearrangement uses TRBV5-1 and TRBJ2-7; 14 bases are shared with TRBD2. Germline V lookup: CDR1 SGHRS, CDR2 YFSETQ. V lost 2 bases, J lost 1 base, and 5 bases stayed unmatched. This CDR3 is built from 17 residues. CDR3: CASSFGLAGGSSYEQYF. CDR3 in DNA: TGCGCCAGCAGCTTCGGACTAGCGGGAGGTTCTTCCTACGAGCAGTACTTC.

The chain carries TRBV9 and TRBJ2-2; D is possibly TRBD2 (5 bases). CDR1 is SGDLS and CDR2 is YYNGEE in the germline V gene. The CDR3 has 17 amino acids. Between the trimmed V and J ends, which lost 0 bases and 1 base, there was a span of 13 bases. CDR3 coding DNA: TGTGCCAGCAGCGTAGGCGCGGGCAGACTGAACACCGGGGAGCTGTTTTTT. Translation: CASSVGAGRLNTGELFF.

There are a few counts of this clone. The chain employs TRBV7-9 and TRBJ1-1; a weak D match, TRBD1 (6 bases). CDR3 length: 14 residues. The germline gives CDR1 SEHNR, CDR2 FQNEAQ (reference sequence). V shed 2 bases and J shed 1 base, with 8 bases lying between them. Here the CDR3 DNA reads TGTGCCAGCAGCTTAACAGGGACGAACACTGAAGCTTTCTTT. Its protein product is CASSLTGTNTEAFF.

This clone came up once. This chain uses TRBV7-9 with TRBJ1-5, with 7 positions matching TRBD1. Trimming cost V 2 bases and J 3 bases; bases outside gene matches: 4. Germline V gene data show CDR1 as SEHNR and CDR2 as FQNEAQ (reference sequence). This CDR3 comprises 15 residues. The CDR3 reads CASSLMGTDNQPQHF. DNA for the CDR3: TGTGCCAGCAGCTTAATGGGGACAGACAATCAGCCCCAGCATTTT.

The CDR3 reads CASSLGQGVSYEQYF. Here the CDR3 DNA reads TGTGCCAGCAGCCTGGGACAGGGGGTTTCTTACGAGCAGTACTTC. The genes are TRBV6-5 and TRBJ2-7; 11 positions match TRBD1. V dropped 6 bases and J dropped 4; count of bases not matched to a gene: 8. Looked up from germline, CDR1 is MNHEY and CDR2 is SVGAGI. CDR3 size: 15 residues.

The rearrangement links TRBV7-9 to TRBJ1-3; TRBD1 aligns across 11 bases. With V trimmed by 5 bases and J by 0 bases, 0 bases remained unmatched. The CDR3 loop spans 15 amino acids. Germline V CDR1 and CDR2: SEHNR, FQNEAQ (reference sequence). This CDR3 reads CASSGTGGSGNTIYF. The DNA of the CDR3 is TGTGCCAGCAGCGGGACAGGGGGCTCTGGAAACACCATATATTTT.

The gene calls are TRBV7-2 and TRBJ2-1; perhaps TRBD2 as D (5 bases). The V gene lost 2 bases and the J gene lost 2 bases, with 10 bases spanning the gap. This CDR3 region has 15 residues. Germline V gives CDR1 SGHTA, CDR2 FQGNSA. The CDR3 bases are TGTGCCAGCAGCTTATCGGGGAGCGCCTACAATGAGCAGTTCTTC. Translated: CASSLSGSAYNEQFF.

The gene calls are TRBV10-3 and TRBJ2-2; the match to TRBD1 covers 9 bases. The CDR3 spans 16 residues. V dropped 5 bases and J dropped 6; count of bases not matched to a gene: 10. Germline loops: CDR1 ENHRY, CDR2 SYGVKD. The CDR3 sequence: CAISPETGGGPGELFF. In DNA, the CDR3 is TGTGCCATCAGTCCTGAGACAGGGGGAGGGCCCGGGGAGCTGTTTTTT.

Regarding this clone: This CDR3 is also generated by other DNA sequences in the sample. The CDR3 is CASRGTVNQPQHF. Written as DNA, the CDR3 is TGTGCCAGCAGGGGGACAGTAAATCAGCCCCAGCATTTT. J is TRBJ1-5 and V is TRBV28, with 7 bases matching TRBD1. V was pared by 6 bases and J by 4 bases, with 3 bases of the junction left unmatched. Germline V lookup: CDR1 MDHEN, CDR2 SYDVKM. The CDR3 runs to 13 residues.

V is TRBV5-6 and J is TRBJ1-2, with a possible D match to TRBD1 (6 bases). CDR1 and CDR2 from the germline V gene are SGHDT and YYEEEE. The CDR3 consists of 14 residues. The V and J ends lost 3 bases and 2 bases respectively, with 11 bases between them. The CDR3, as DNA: TGTGCCAGCAGCTCTACAGGGTTGAACTATGGCTACACCTTC. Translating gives CASSSTGLNYGYTF.

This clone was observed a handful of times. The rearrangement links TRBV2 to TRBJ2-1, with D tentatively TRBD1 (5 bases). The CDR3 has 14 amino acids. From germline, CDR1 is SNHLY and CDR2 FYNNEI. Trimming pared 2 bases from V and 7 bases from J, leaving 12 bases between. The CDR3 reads CASSEQGAGNEQFF. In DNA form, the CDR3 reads TGTGCCAGCAGTGAACAGGGTGCTGGGAATGAGCAGTTCTTC.

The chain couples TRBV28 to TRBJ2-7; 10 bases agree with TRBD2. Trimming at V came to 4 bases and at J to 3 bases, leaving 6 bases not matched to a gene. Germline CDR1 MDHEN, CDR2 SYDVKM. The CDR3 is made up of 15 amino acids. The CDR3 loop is CASSWFSGGNYEQYF. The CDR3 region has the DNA TGTGCCAGCAGTTGGTTTAGCGGGGGGAACTACGAGCAGTACTTC.

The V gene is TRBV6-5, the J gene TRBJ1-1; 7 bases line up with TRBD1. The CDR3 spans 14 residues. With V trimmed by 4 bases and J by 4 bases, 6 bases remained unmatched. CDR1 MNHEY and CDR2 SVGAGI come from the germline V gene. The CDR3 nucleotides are TGTGCCAGCAGTTCCCAGGGGGAGGCCACTGAAGCTTTCTTT. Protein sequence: CASSSQGEATEAFF.

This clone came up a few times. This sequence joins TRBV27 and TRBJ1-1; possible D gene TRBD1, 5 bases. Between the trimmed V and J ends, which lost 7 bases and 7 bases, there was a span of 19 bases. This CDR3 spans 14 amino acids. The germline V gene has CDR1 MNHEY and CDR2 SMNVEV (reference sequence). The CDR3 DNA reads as TGTGCCAGCATTGAGAGCCAGGGACTTGGTGAAGCTTTCTTT. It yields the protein CASIESQGLGEAFF.

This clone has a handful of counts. In DNA, the CDR3 is TGTGCCAGCAGCTTCGGCGATGTCGGAACAGATACGCAGTATTTT. Translation: CASSFGDVGTDTQYF. V is TRBV2 and J is TRBJ2-3; D call uncertain. The length of the CDR3 is 15 residues. Trimming cost V 6 bases and J 3 bases, with 16 bases left between them. CDR1 and CDR2 from the germline V gene are SNHLY and FYNNEI.

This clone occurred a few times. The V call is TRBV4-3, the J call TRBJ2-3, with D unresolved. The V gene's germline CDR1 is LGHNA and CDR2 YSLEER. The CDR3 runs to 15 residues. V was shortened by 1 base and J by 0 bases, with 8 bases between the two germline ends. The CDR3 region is CASSQGLLSTDTQYF. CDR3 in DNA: TGCGCCAGCAGCCAAGGGCTCCTGAGCACAGATACGCAGTATTTT.

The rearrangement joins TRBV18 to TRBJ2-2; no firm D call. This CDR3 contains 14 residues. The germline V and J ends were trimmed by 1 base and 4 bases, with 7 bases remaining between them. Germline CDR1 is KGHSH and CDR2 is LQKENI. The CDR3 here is CASSPRGSTGELFF. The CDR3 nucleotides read TGTGCCAGCTCACCACGGGGAAGCACCGGGGAGCTGTTTTTT.

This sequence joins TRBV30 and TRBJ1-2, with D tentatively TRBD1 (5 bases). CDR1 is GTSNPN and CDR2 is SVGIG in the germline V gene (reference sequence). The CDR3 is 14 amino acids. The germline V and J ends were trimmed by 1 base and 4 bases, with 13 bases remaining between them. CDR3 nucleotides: TGTGCCTGGAGTGACCCTCAGGGACGCTATGGCTACACCTTC. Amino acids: CAWSDPQGRYGYTF.

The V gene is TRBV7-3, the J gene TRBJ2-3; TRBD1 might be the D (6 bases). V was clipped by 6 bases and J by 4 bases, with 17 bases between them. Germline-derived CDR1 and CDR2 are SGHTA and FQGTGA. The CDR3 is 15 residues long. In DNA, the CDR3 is TGTGCCAGCAGGAGATCAGGGGAGAATGCAGATACGCAGTATTTT. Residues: CASRRSGENADTQYF.

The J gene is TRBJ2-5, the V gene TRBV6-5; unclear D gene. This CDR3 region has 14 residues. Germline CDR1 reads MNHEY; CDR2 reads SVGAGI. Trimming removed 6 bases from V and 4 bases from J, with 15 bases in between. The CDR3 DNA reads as TGTGCCAGCAGACGGTCCTTTGAAGCAGAGACCCAGTACTTC. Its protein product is CASRRSFEAETQYF.

CDR3 residues: CASSAPGTSGLHEQYF. The CDR3 nucleotides read TGTGCCAGCAGCGCCCCAGGGACTAGCGGGCTCCACGAGCAGTACTTC. V gene TRBV9 combines with J gene TRBJ2-7, with 12 bases matching TRBD2. Germline assignment: CDR1 SGDLS and CDR2 YYNGEE. This CDR3 comprises 16 residues. Losses at the gene ends were 3 bases for V and 5 bases for J; bases not matched to a gene: 9.